The 19 T cell receptor beta chains below come from one sample, sequenced in a study of shared clonotypes between healthy human individuals. TCRdb's table, derived via immunoSEQ multiplex PCR, lists solely in-frame clones and lacks some. This sample has around 2.1 million clones, with about 92% found just once. Naive CD8 cells, CD45RO-negative and positively selected for CCR7, excluded terminally differentiated effector memory CD45RA+ cells. The specimen was naive CD8+ T cells from PBMCs. The origin of the receptors is a man between 18 and 35 years old in good health. Some clones in this sample may be carry-over from other donors' samples.

This chain connects TRBV6-4 to TRBJ2-3; 11 bases map to TRBD2. The germline V gene encodes CDR1 MRHNA and CDR2 SNTAGT. V was pared by 2 bases and J by 3 bases, with 4 bases of the junction left unmatched. The CDR3 is 16 residues long. The CDR3 DNA reads as TGTGCCAGCAGTGACACTAGCGGGAGTGGTACAGATACGCAGTATTTT. This codes for CASSDTSGSGTDTQYF.

The CDR3 loop is CASSVASGSGVTGELFF. For the CDR3, the DNA is TGTGCCAGCAGCGTAGCTAGCGGGAGTGGAGTCACCGGGGAGCTGTTTTTT. The V gene is TRBV9, the J gene TRBJ2-2, with 10 bases aligning to TRBD2. There are 17 residues in the CDR3. Per germline, CDR1 SGDLS and CDR2 YYNGEE. V gave up 0 bases and J gave up 4 bases; unmatched junction bases: 6. Drawing the rest from reference TRBV9 and TRBJ2-2, the complete variable domain is DSGVTQTPKHLITATGQRVTLRCSPRSGDLSVYWYQQSLDQGLQFLIQYYNGEERAKGNILERFSAQQFPDLHSELNLSSLELGDSALYFCASSVASGSGVTGELFFGEGSRLTVL.

J is TRBJ2-3 and V is TRBV5-1, with TRBD1 as a possible D gene (7 bases). The V end was cut by 4 bases, the J end by 3 bases, with 12 bases between. In germline, CDR1 is SGHRS, CDR2 YFSETQ. The CDR3 spans 14 residues. The CDR3 region has the DNA TGCGCCAGCAGCCTGACAGGGAGGACAGATACGCAGTATTTT. Residues: CASSLTGRTDTQYF.

V gene TRBV13 combines with J gene TRBJ1-2; D might be TRBD1 (5 bases). In germline, CDR1 is PRHDT, CDR2 FYEKMQ (reference sequence). Trimming removed 8 bases at V and 8 bases at J, with 15 bases between. The CDR3 is 12 amino acids. The CDR3 loop reads CASHSTGRGYTF. The CDR3 region has the DNA TGTGCCAGCCATTCTACAGGAAGGGGCTACACCTTC.

J is TRBJ2-1 and V is TRBV29-1; no clear D. This CDR3 comprises 13 residues. CDR1 is SQVTM, CDR2 ANQGSEA, per germline. V was trimmed by 4 bases and J by 6 bases, leaving 13 bases between them. The CDR3 loop is CSVVVRLSNEQFF. Here the CDR3 DNA reads TGCAGCGTTGTAGTTCGGCTATCCAATGAGCAGTTCTTC.

J is TRBJ1-1 and V is TRBV11-2; D call uncertain. The germline V and J ends were trimmed by 0 bases and 1 base, with 9 bases remaining between them. Germline loops: CDR1 SGHAT, CDR2 FQNNGV. CDR3 length equals 15 residues. The CDR3 here is CASSLDLSGNTEAFF. In DNA, the CDR3 is TGTGCCAGCAGCTTAGATCTATCGGGGAACACTGAAGCTTTCTTT.

The gene calls are TRBV4-1 and TRBJ2-7; TRBD1 might be the D (6 bases). CDR3 length: 15 amino acids. Per germline, CDR1 MGHRA and CDR2 YSYEKL. The germline V and J ends were trimmed by 5 bases and 6 bases, with 20 bases remaining between them. CDR3 sequence (DNA): TGCGCCAGCAGCGTCAAGACAGGAAAGACAGCCGAGCAGTACTTC. As protein: CASSVKTGKTAEQYF.

The chain joins TRBV27 to TRBJ2-3; 8 bases are a match to TRBD1. Germline V gene sequence: CDR1 MNHEY, CDR2 SMNVEV (reference sequence). The CDR3 loop spans 13 amino acids. Losses at the gene ends were 7 bases for V and 5 bases for J; bases not matched to a gene: 5. The CDR3 loop is CASTDRGIDTQYF. For the CDR3, the DNA is TGTGCCAGCACCGACAGGGGAATAGATACGCAGTATTTT.

The rearrangement uses TRBV28 and TRBJ2-3; D is possibly TRBD2 (6 bases). The V gene lost 4 bases and the J gene lost 7 bases, with 24 bases spanning the gap. CDR3 length: 17 amino acids. From germline, CDR1 is MDHEN and CDR2 SYDVKM. The chain's CDR3 is CASSYLYDGELANTQYF. CDR3 nucleotide sequence: TGTGCCAGCAGTTACCTTTATGATGGCGAACTAGCAAATACGCAGTATTTT.

A note on this clone: The same CDR3 also results from other DNA sequences found in this sample. The rearrangement links TRBV19 to TRBJ2-7; 10 nucleotides match TRBD2. This CDR3 has 14 residues. The germline V gene encodes CDR1 LNHDA and CDR2 SQIVND (reference sequence). Trimming took 5 bases from V and 2 from J; bases not matched to a gene: 3. DNA for the CDR3: TGTGCCAGTAGTTCGCTAGCGGGGGCCTACGAGCAGTACTTC. It encodes CASSSLAGAYEQYF.

CDR3 loop: CASSPEGGPKFGKFYEQYF. The CDR3 DNA is TGCGCCAGCAGCCCCGAGGGGGGGCCCAAGTTCGGGAAATTCTACGAGCAGTACTTC. The chain recombines TRBV4-1 with TRBJ2-7, with a weak D call TRBD2 (7 bases). The CDR3 totals 19 residues. Germline CDR1 and CDR2: MGHRA and YSYEKL. Between the trimmed V and J ends, which lost 4 bases and 3 bases, there was a span of 28 bases.

The rearrangement links TRBV10-2 to TRBJ2-5; no reliable D call. The CDR3 loop spans 14 amino acids. The germline CDR1 and CDR2 sequences are WSHSY and SAAADI. V lost 3 bases, J lost 1 base, and 9 bases lay in between. Here the CDR3 reads CASSETNFQETQYF. The CDR3 nucleotides read TGCGCCAGCAGTGAAACAAATTTCCAAGAGACCCAGTACTTC.

About this clone itself: Other DNA sequences within the sample encode an identical CDR3. V usage is TRBV28 and J usage is TRBJ2-7; 9 nucleotides line up with TRBD2. This CDR3 comprises 14 residues. CDR1 is MDHEN, CDR2 SYDVKM, per germline. V shed 1 base and J 3 bases; nucleotides not matched to a gene: 1. This CDR3 is CASSLLAGDYEQYF. The CDR3 DNA sequence: TGTGCCAGCAGTTTATTAGCGGGAGACTACGAGCAGTACTTC.

This chain links TRBV11-3 with TRBJ2-1; no clear D gene. V was clipped by 0 bases and J by 5 bases, with 2 bases between them. The germline V gene has CDR1 SGHNT and CDR2 YENEEA. The CDR3 covers 12 residues. The CDR3 spells CASSLEDNEQFF. The CDR3 DNA sequence: TGTGCCAGCAGCTTAGAGGACAATGAGCAGTTCTTC.

The V gene is TRBV25-1, the J gene TRBJ1-5; D gene uncertain. The CDR3 has 15 residues. Trimming cost V 8 bases and J 2 bases, with 16 bases left between them. CDR1 is MGHDK, CDR2 SYGVNS, per germline. CDR3 DNA sequence: TGTGCCAGCTCCATTCGGCCCTCCGGCAATCAGCCCCAGCATTTT. Its translation is CASSIRPSGNQPQHF.

Concerning this clone: Other nucleotide sequences from this sample produce the same CDR3. The chain recombines TRBV10-2 with TRBJ2-3, with 7 bases lining up with TRBD1. Germline V gives CDR1 WSHSY, CDR2 SAAADI. The trim removed 8 bases at V and 1 base at J, leaving 3 bases unmatched. CDR3 size: 13 residues. The CDR3 region is CASSDRGTDTQYF. As DNA, the CDR3 is TGCGCCAGCTCTGACAGGGGCACAGATACGCAGTATTTT.

CDR3 coding DNA: TGTGCCATCAGTGAAGGGCTGGGTTACACTGAAGCTTTCTTT. It is translated as CAISEGLGYTEAFF. The chain couples TRBV10-3 to TRBJ1-1; D uncertain. V was pared by 3 bases and J by 3 bases, with 11 bases between. Germline V gene sequence: CDR1 ENHRY, CDR2 SYGVKD. The CDR3 runs 14 residues.

This chain joins TRBV6-5 and TRBJ1-2, with D possibly matching TRBD1 (6 bases). CDR3 length: 16 residues. V dropped 2 bases and J dropped 8 bases, with 21 bases sitting between them. Germline CDR1 MNHEY, CDR2 SVGAGI. CDR3 sequence reads: CASSYNPRTAGGGYTF. In DNA form, the CDR3 reads TGTGCCAGCAGTTACAACCCCCGGACAGCCGGCGGAGGCTACACCTTC.

The CDR3 here is CASKSSWDEQYF. CDR3 bases: TGTGCCAGTAAGTCGTCGTGGGACGAGCAGTACTTC. The rearrangement links TRBV6-6 to TRBJ2-7, with D unclear. The ends were cut back, 9 bases at V and 5 bases at J, with 14 bases in the middle. Germline assignment: CDR1 MNHNY and CDR2 SVGAGI (reference sequence). The CDR3 covers 12 residues.